These T cell receptor beta chains were read from a single sample in a study of T cells in Graves' hyperthyroidism and ophthalmopathy. TCRdb itself ran the multiplex PCR reads through MiXCR, one entry per CDR3 protein. The sample has about 380,000 distinct CDR3 sequences; approximately 13% are singletons. The source material was blood. These receptors came from a man aged 30 to 45 with Graves' hyperthyroidism that later progressed to Graves' ophthalmopathy. CDR3s include the opening cysteine and the closing phenylalanine or tryptophan. A D gene is named only where the DNA matches it firmly. Clone size is not always given. Where it is, it says once, few, many or a class for expanded clones.

-,TRBJ2-7,-,TRBV20-1,TGCAGTGCTAGGGAGGCTTACAGCGGTTTATACGAGCAGTACTTC,CSAREAYSGLYEQYF
-,TRBJ2-7,-,TRBV5-1,TGCGCCAGCAGCTTGCGGGCAGGGGGGACCTACGAGCAGTACTTC,CASSLRAGGTYEQYF
-,TRBJ2-2,many,TRBV24-1,TGTGCCACCAGTGCTCTGGAGGAGCACACCGGGGAGCTGTTTTTT,CATSALEEHTGELFF
TRBD2,TRBJ2-3,many,TRBV6-1,TGTGCCAGCAGGAAGCGGGGGGTATCCGATACGCAGTATTTT,CASRKRGVSDTQYF
-,TRBJ1-2,many,TRBV12-3/TRBV12-4,TGTGCCAGCAGTACCGGACAGCCGAGAGGCTACACCTTC,CASSTGQPRGYTF
TRBD1,TRBJ2-7,many,TRBV7-9,TGTGCCAGTGGACAGGGGGACCCCGAGCAGTACTTC,CASGQGDPEQYF
-,TRBJ2-7,many,TRBV28,TGTGCCAGCAGTCGAACTTACGAGCAGTACTTC,CASSRTYEQYF
-,TRBJ2-1,many,TRBV5-8,TGTGCCAGCAGCTTCAGGGGAAGCTCCTACAATGAGCAGTTCTTC,CASSFRGSSYNEQFF
-,TRBJ1-1,many,TRBV6-1,TGTGCCAGCAGTGCTCAGGGGAACACTGAAGCTTTCTTT,CASSAQGNTEAFF
TRBD2,TRBJ2-7,many,TRBV27,TGTGCCAGCAGTTCCGGGGGGGTGCCCCCCTCCTACGAGCAGTACTTC,CASSSGGVPPSYEQYF
-,TRBJ2-7,many,TRBV5-1,TGCGCCAGCAGCTTTGAGGAAGGCGCCTACGAGCAGTACTTC,CASSFEEGAYEQYF
-,TRBJ2-7,many,TRBV11-2,TGTGCCAGCAGCTCGCTAGACGAGCAGTACTTC,CASSSLDEQYF
-,TRBJ2-2,many,TRBV12-3/TRBV12-4,TGTGCCAGCAGTCCCGGGACCAAGGGGGCCGGGGAGCTGTTTTTT,CASSPGTKGAGELFF
-,TRBJ2-7,many,TRBV3-1,TGTGCCAGCAGCCGAAGCCCTAACGAGCAGTACTTC,CASSRSPNEQYF
-,TRBJ1-1,few,TRBV6-1,TGTGCCAGCAGTGAATCCAGGGGGAACACTGAAGCTTTCTTT,CASSESRGNTEAFF
-,TRBJ2-3,many,TRBV30,TGTGCCTGGAGTCACACAGATACGCAGTATTTT,CAWSHTDTQYF
TRBD1,TRBJ1-4,-,TRBV7-8,TGTGCCAGCAGCTTACAACAGGGGAGGGATGAAAAACTGTTTTTT,CASSLQQGRDEKLFF
-,TRBJ2-3,few,TRBV20-1,TGCAGTGCTAGAGATTGGGGGGCCCCTTCGGCAGATACGCAGTATTTT,CSARDWGAPSADTQYF
TRBD1,TRBJ1-2,-,TRBV24-1,TGTGCCACCAGTGATTTAGGGACAGGAAGCGGGTTTAACTATGGCTACACCTTC,CATSDLGTGSGFNYGYTF
TRBD1,TRBJ1-1,many,TRBV7-9,TGTGCCAGCAGCCCGGGACAGGGAATGAACACTGAAGCTTTCTTT,CASSPGQGMNTEAFF
-,TRBJ2-4,-,TRBV28,TGTGCCAGCAGAGGGCAGGCCGGGGGTAGAGCCAAAAACATTCAGTACTTC,CASRGQAGGRAKNIQYF
-,TRBJ1-4,many,TRBV7-2,TGTGCCAGCAGCCCCGGGACGAGGGGGGGAGAAAAACTGTTTTTT,CASSPGTRGGEKLFF
-,TRBJ1-3,few,TRBV30,TGTGCCTGGAGTCCCGGCTCTGGAAACACCATATATTTT,CAWSPGSGNTIYF
-,TRBJ2-7,-,TRBV5-5,TGTGCCAGCAGCTTGGCCGTAAGATCCAGGGGTGGATTCGAGCAGTACTTC,CASSLAVRSRGGFEQYF
-,TRBJ1-2,-,TRBV19,TGTACCAGTAGCGACAGACTATCAGGCTACACCTTC,CTSSDRLSGYTF
-,TRBJ2-5,-,TRBV6-1,TGTGCCAGGCCGGAGAGGGGTGAAGAGACCCAGTACTTC,CARPERGEETQYF
-,TRBJ2-5,-,TRBV10-3,TGTGCCATCAGTGAGCAGGCAGGGCGGGAGACCCAGTACTTC,CAISEQAGRETQYF
-,TRBJ1-4,-,TRBV4-1,TGCGCCAGCAGCCAAGAAACCGGGGGCTCAACTAATGAAAAACTGTTTTTT,CASSQETGGSTNEKLFF
-,TRBJ2-2,many,TRBV11-2,TGTGCCAGCAGCCCCCGACAGGCCGGTAACACCGGGGAGCTGTTTTTT,CASSPRQAGNTGELFF
TRBD2,TRBJ2-3,many,TRBV2,TGTGCCAGCAGTGGGAGGCTAGCGGGGGGGCTGGGCACAGATACGCAGTATTTT,CASSGRLAGGLGTDTQYF
-,TRBJ2-7,few,TRBV15,TGTGCCACCAGCCCTCAAACAGCAACCTACGAGCAGTACTTC,CATSPQTATYEQYF
-,TRBJ2-1,-,TRBV18,TGTGCCAGCTCACGATCGGAATTGAGGGGGCAGTTCTTC,CASSRSELRGQFF
TRBD2,TRBJ2-3,-,TRBV9,TGTGCCAGCAGCGTCGGCGGGGGGGCCCCAGATACGCAGTATTTT,CASSVGGGAPDTQYF
-,TRBJ1-1,many,TRBV6-1,TGTGCCAGCAGTGTGGGTTTATTATTGAACACTGAAGCTTTCTTT,CASSVGLLLNTEAFF
-,TRBJ1-4,-,TRBV9,TGTGCCAGCAGCGGAGGGGGGGGTCCAAATGAAAAACTGTTTTTT,CASSGGGGPNEKLFF
-,TRBJ1-6,-,TRBV2,TGTGCCAGCAGTCTATTAAGGGGACCAAGCCTGGGATCACCCCTCCACTTT,CASSLLRGPSLGSPLHF
-,TRBJ1-1,many,TRBV11-2,TGTGCCAGCAGCTTAGGGTCTGTAATCACTGAAGCTTTCTTT,CASSLGSVITEAFF